These T cell receptor beta chains were read from a single sample in a study of CDR3 diversity in severe acne. MiXCR was run by TCRdb on the PCR reads, yielding one entry per CDR3 protein. The table has approximately 77,000 distinct CDR3 sequences, 45% to 50% seen once; the top ten hold around 10%. Sequencing was done on a sample of blood. The source of these receptors is a male donor with severe acne vulgaris. Each CDR3 is given without its conserved first and last residue. Only part of the rows carry a size: once, few, many, or a class if the clone is expanded.

J gene,clone size,V gene,CDR3 length,CDR3 protein
TRBJ2-7,NA,TRBV10-2,12,ASSLQGAPYEQY
TRBJ1-3,NA,TRBV25-1,12,ASSFSYSGNTIY
TRBJ1-5,few,TRBV7-9,13,ASSLAGGINQPQH
TRBJ2-6,NA,TRBV19,15,ASTNGQGRSGANVLT
TRBJ2-5,NA,TRBV9,12,ASSPRTGQETQY
TRBJ2-1,many,TRBV15,9,ATKAYNEQF
TRBJ2-5,many,TRBV20-1,14,SARDLLVSGRETQY
TRBJ1-1,few,TRBV19,14,ASRTQGDGVNTEAF
TRBJ2-2,many,TRBV3-1,10,ASSVVTGELF
TRBJ1-4,many,TRBV6-1,12,ASSAGTGVEKLF
TRBJ2-5,once,TRBV29-1,12,SPTSGRTYETQY
TRBJ2-1,NA,TRBV7-8,11,ASSLTGEDEQF
TRBJ1-4,many,TRBV14,10,ASSQVGEKLF
TRBJ2-5,few,TRBV7-3,12,ASSFTGGGETQY
TRBJ2-4,NA,TRBV20-1,12,SARDPGFVNIQY
TRBJ1-2,few,TRBV28,13,ASSSAGRAPYGYT
TRBJ2-5,NA,TRBV28,15,ASSLGQGPSLGETQY
TRBJ2-3,NA,TRBV7-9,14,ASSFNQAVSTDTQY
TRBJ1-5,NA,TRBV24-1,12,ATRNGDDNQPQH
TRBJ2-7,NA,TRBV2,12,ASSYGISGDEQY
TRBJ2-5,NA,TRBV7-9,14,ASSLAPGRVKVTQY
TRBJ2-1,many,TRBV29-1,14,SVTLYGQAVDNEQF
TRBJ2-6,few,TRBV20-1,11,SARGSGANVLT
TRBJ2-5,NA,TRBV20-1,16,SAAGERNTIYFGETQY
TRBJ1-4,NA,TRBV5-1,13,ASSTYGTGNEKLF
TRBJ1-3,NA,TRBV29-1,11,SVENAPGNTIY
TRBJ2-3,many,TRBV5-4,14,ASSTKLSGGTDTQY
TRBJ2-6,few,TRBV6-5,14,ASSRQGAPGANVLT
TRBJ1-5,NA,TRBV7-6,12,ASSLVAANQPQH
TRBJ2-7,once,TRBV24-1,9,ATSAGSEQY
TRBJ2-5,NA,TRBV7-2,12,ASSLSGREETQY
TRBJ2-3,NA,TRBV6-5,13,ASRLGLAGGDRQY
TRBJ2-5,NA,TRBV5-1,12,ASSLGGGGETQY
TRBJ1-4,NA,TRBV28,13,ASSLGGQGGEKPS
TRBJ1-4,few,TRBV28,14,ASSFLARDIGEKLF